Presented here are 2 T cell receptor beta chains from one specimen sequenced in a study of T cells after yellow fever vaccination (dated by TCRdb to about 2019). The library relied on 5' RACE. TCRdb names Illumina HiSeq 2500 as the instrument used. TCRdb trimmed public reads at Q25 via fastp, called clones via MiXCR and kept in-frame beta chains. CDR3 protein sequences are deduplicated, and each keeps its most common genes and DNA. For this sample there are around 400,000 distinct CDR3 sequences; 11% appear just once. The ten largest make up less than 20% of the sample. This sample's treatment or condition label indicates: live attenuated yellow fever vaccine strain. The material was PBMCs, obtained on the day of the first yellow fever vaccination. The receptors shown here come from a man aged 18-30 years who received the YFV17D yellow fever vaccine.

This clonotype appeared a few times. In DNA, the CDR3 is TGTGCCAGTAGGAGTCTCGGACAAATCTCTGGAAACACCATATATTTT. It encodes CASRSLGQISGNTIYF. The genes are TRBV19 and TRBJ1-3; the D gene is possibly TRBD1 (5 bases). This CDR3 comprises 16 residues. The germline CDR1 and CDR2 sequences are LNHDA and SQIVND (reference sequence). V lost 6 bases to trimming and J lost 0 bases, with 15 bases between them.

This sequence joins TRBV20-1 and TRBJ2-7; 11 bases align to TRBD2. The CDR3 contains 14 residues. From germline, CDR1 is DFQATT and CDR2 SNEGSKA (reference sequence). With 5 bases clipped from V and 7 bases from J, the junction kept 10 bases outside the gene matches. CDR3 nucleotides: TGCAGTGCTCGTGGGGTAGCGGGGGGGGAGGAGCAGTACTTC. This encodes CSARGVAGGEEQYF.